The entry below gives a single T cell receptor (beta chain) sequence along with its context. Its matching antigen is unknown. A much more abundant neighbour one base away suggests this may be a read error. Amplification targeted TCR beta CDR3 regions from RNA transcripts. TCR CDR3 regions were first amplified by RT-PCR with HTBI primers. TCRdb re-called the multiplex PCR reads through MiXCR, storing one row per CDR3 protein. The sample includes 380,000 or so distinct CDR3 sequences, about 15% seen only once; the top ten take about 26%. These data belong to a study of T cells in Graves' hyperthyroidism and ophthalmopathy. Study-level results: Ophthalmopathy was predicted by the model a median of 6.5 months ahead of onset.

CDR1 DFQATT and CDR2 SNEGSKA come from the germline V gene (reference sequence). CDR3 size: 16 residues. Diagnosis of hyperthyroidism was new in patients aged 18 to 65, and its duration was under 2 months. PBMCs were sourced from roughly 9.7 ml fresh peripheral blood. This TCR derives from a woman younger than 45 with Graves' hyperthyroidism. V usage is TRBV20-1 and J usage is TRBJ1-5, with TRBD1 identical over 8 bases. Sequenced material: blood. In DNA form, the CDR3 reads TGCAGTGCTAGAGTTCCGACAGGGGCAACAAATCAGCCCCATCATTTT. Residues: CSARVPTGATNQPHHF.